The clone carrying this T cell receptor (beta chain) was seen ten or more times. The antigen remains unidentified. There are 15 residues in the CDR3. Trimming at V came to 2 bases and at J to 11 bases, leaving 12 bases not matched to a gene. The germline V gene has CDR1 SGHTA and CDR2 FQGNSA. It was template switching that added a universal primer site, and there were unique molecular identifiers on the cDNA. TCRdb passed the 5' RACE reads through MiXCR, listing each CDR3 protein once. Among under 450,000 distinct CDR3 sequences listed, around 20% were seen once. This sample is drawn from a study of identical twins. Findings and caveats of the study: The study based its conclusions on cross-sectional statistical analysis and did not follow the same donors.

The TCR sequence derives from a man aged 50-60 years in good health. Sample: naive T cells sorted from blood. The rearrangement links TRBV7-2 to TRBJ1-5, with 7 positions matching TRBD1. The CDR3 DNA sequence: TGTGCCAGCAGCTTATACACAGGGGCCTCATTGGCCCAGCATTTT. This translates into CASSLYTGASLAQHF.